Listed below are T cell receptor beta chains from one sample, sequenced in a study of response to subunit inactivated influenza vaccine. TCRdb redid the calling of the RT-PCR reads with MiXCR, one entry per CDR3 protein. The table includes about 170,000 distinct CDR3 sequences, around 10% detected once. The material sequenced was CD8+ T cells sorted from PBMCs, taken approximately 25 months after vaccination. The source is a man aged 50 to 75 who received an inactivated influenza vaccine. Each CDR3 is given without its conserved first and last residue. D genes are given only for firm matches.

J,D,length,V,CDR3
TRBJ2-2,TRBD1,13,TRBV20-1,SAPGTGGRTGELF
TRBJ1-1,NA,13,TRBV4-1,ASSQDEQGYTEAF
TRBJ2-7,NA,14,TRBV6-4,ASSDSWIGGTYEQY
TRBJ1-1,NA,11,TRBV7-9,ASSFDSYTEAF
TRBJ2-3,TRBD2,16,TRBV4-2,ASSQANSRGGVKDTQY
TRBJ1-2,TRBD1,11,TRBV29-1,SVDRGLSYGYT
TRBJ2-2,TRBD1,17,TRBV11-1,ASSLSTTSGQGNTGELF
TRBJ2-1,TRBD1,13,TRBV3-1,ASSGRDRALNEQF
TRBJ2-7,NA,10,TRBV20-1,SARDASYEQY
TRBJ2-5,TRBD1,16,TRBV10-3,AISESTPGTGNQETQY
TRBJ2-7,TRBD1,13,TRBV5-8,ASSPGGTGFNEQY
TRBJ1-1,TRBD1,14,TRBV20-1,CATYLYRGGNTEAF
TRBJ2-7,NA,10,TRBV28,ASKSGSYEQY
TRBJ2-7,NA,11,TRBV27,ATRNVGSYEQY
TRBJ2-1,NA,14,TRBV11-2,ASSGWGGDSYNEQF
TRBJ2-1,TRBD2,11,TRBV29-1,SVTGTSYNEQF
TRBJ2-7,NA,10,TRBV29-1,SVSRSSYEQY
TRBJ2-3,NA,11,TRBV12-3/TRBV12-4,ASSILGADTQY
TRBJ2-1,NA,13,TRBV11-3,ASSLGLQSYNEQF
TRBJ2-7,TRBD1,13,TRBV27,ASSLGTGWVYEQY
TRBJ2-1,TRBD1,15,TRBV7-8,ASSPRTGRNSYNEQF
TRBJ2-3,NA,11,TRBV2,ASNGVGTDTQY
TRBJ2-2,NA,12,TRBV6-5,ASSSSGGPGELF
TRBJ2-3,NA,11,TRBV6-6,ASMWGYTDTQY
TRBJ2-1,NA,11,TRBV6-2/TRBV6-3,ASRQGLDNEQF
TRBJ2-7,TRBD1,13,TRBV20-1,SAREWDSPTYEQY
TRBJ2-2,NA,14,TRBV4-3,ASSQEVGGAPGELF
TRBJ2-7,NA,14,TRBV9,ASSAGEPGGYYEQY
TRBJ2-3,TRBD2,12,TRBV9,ASGAGAITDTQY
TRBJ1-2,NA,12,TRBV6-5,ASSYSNGRLGYT
TRBJ2-7,NA,15,TRBV6-1,ASSDLFWTVLSYEQY
TRBJ2-3,NA,14,TRBV11-2,ASSLRAGRATDTQY
TRBJ2-1,TRBD2,14,TRBV4-1,ASSQYVAGDYNEQF
TRBJ2-3,NA,12,TRBV2,ASSEEQNTDTQY
TRBJ2-3,NA,11,TRBV6-2/TRBV6-3,ASSYRPRDTQY